This paragraph covers one T cell receptor beta chain sequence. This clonotype was recorded at least ten times. Its antigen remains undetermined. Base qualities are not recorded, but no much larger clone differs from it by a single base. Data came from an Illumina HiSeq 1500. TCRdb ran its own pipeline on the public reads, namely fastp trimming at Q25 and MiXCR clone calling, and kept in-frame beta chains. Rows are combined by CDR3 protein, so each entry shows the most common genes and DNA. The table for this sample lists about 400,000 distinct CDR3 sequences; 15% to 20% of them were counted only once. The top ten clonotypes cover around 8.6% of the sample. This specimen belongs to a study of T cell repertoires in cytomegalovirus infection (dated by TCRdb to between 2017 and 2020). For context, the study as a whole: The HLA type of each donor mattered for the analysis, because public TCR beta signatures pointed to carriage of CMV infection along with the matching HLA type.

Results and caveats for the whole study, not just this receptor: In both this cohort and an independent cohort of some 370 donors, the cumulative frequency of public TCR beta family members distinguished carriers of CMV infection plus the relevant HLA type. The ex vivo response was dominated by HLA-C-restricted CMV-specific TCR beta clonotypes, which also provided the single most frequent clonotype in two of eight donors.

The germline V gene specifies MNHEY as CDR1 and SVGEGT as CDR2. From the cysteine through the phenylalanine, the CDR3 covers 14 amino acids. The kept DNA is CDR3 alone, 42 bases in frame from the first base. Ends trimmed: V by 2 bases, J by 5 bases; bases unmatched to a gene: 3. The sequence joins TRBV6-2 or TRBV6-3 to TRBJ2-3, with 8 bases aligning to TRBD2. The source of this sequence is a human donor in good health (CMV status not recorded). Some clones in this sample may be carry-over from other donors' samples. Sample: PBMCs. The CDR3 amino acid sequence is: CASSYDGREDTQYF. The sequenced DNA is TGTGCCAGCAGTTACGACGGGAGGGAAGATACGCAGTATTTT.